This T cell receptor (beta chain) was documented in a study of shared clonotypes between healthy human individuals. CDR3 size: 18 residues. The junction had 16 bases not matched to a gene; V was cut back by 4 bases and J by 4 bases. The V gene's germline CDR1 is SGHNT and CDR2 YYREEE (reference sequence). Clones were read by immunoSEQ multiplex PCR, and TCRdb kept only the in-frame ones, dropping some. The sample yields 1.4 million or so clones, approximately 98.5% seen once. The source material was naive CD4+ T cells sorted from blood. Noted subset: CD45RA+ positively selected. This sequence originates from a man aged 30 to 45 in good health. The rearrangement joins TRBV5-4 to TRBJ2-1; the match to TRBD2 covers 8 bases. CDR3 DNA: TGTGCCAGCAGCCCCCCTGGAGGTAGCGGGATCCAATACAATGAGCAGTTCTTC. It translates to CASSPPGGSGIQYNEQFF.